Listed here are 13 T cell receptor beta chains from one sample, sequenced in a study of blood T cell repertoires in COVID-19. Profiled with immunoSEQ multiplex PCR; TCRdb holds only in-frame clones, not every one. There are about 370,000 clones in the sample; 89% occur only once, and 3% lies in the top ten. The sequencing input was peripheral blood. The receptor set was obtained from a woman in her twenties or thirties with COVID-19, enrolled during active disease.

V and J are TRBV5-1 and TRBJ1-2; D call uncertain. This CDR3 spans 13 amino acids. Trimming took off 0 bases at V and 5 bases at J, with 8 bases between the two ends. The germline CDR1 and CDR2 sequences are SGHRS and YFSETQ. The CDR3 loop reads CASSLAGIYGYTF. The CDR3 coding sequence is TGCGCCAGCAGCTTGGCGGGGATATATGGCTACACCTTC.

The V gene is TRBV5-6, the J gene TRBJ1-2; D is undetermined. Germline V gene lookup returns CDR1 SGHDT and CDR2 YYEEEE. The CDR3 contains 13 residues. The germline V and J ends were trimmed by 6 bases and 5 bases, with 14 bases remaining between them. DNA of the CDR3: TGTGCCAGCATCAGTAGCCCCTTTTATGGCTACACCTTC. Protein sequence: CASISSPFYGYTF.

The chain carries TRBV11-2 and TRBJ2-1; TRBD2 aligns across 7 bases. V trimming: 5 bases; J trimming: 0 bases; junction bases outside the gene matches: 4. CDR3 size: 15 residues. CDR1 and CDR2 from the germline V gene are SGHAT and FQNNGV. The CDR3 is CASSPSGASYNEQFF. For the CDR3, the DNA is TGTGCCAGCAGCCCAAGCGGGGCCTCCTACAATGAGCAGTTCTTC.

The rearrangement joins TRBV30 to TRBJ1-4, with D maybe TRBD1 (6 bases). The CDR3 spans 14 residues. With 3 bases removed from V and 3 bases from J, the gap between germline ends came to 11 bases. The germline V gene has CDR1 GTSNPN and CDR2 SVGIG (reference sequence). The CDR3 bases are TGTGCCTGGAGCCAGGACAGAGCTAATGAAAAACTGTTTTTT. It codes for CAWSQDRANEKLFF. The whole variable domain, filled in from reference TRBV30 and TRBJ1-4, reads SQTIHQWPATLVQPVGSPLSLECTVEGTSNPNLYWYRQAAGRGLQLLFYSVGIGQISSEVPQNLSASRPQDRQFILSSKKLLLSDSGFYLCAWSQDRANEKLFFGSGTQLSVL.

The genes are TRBV7-9 and TRBJ2-3, with D possibly TRBD2 on 5 matching bases. This CDR3 has 16 residues. The ends were cut back, 2 bases at V and 2 bases at J, with 14 bases in the middle. Germline V gene sequence: CDR1 SEHNR, CDR2 FQNEAQ (reference sequence). CDR3 in DNA: TGTGCCAGCAGCTTACTCCCCATGACTACCACAGATACGCAGTATTTT. As protein: CASSLLPMTTTDTQYF.

The chain joins TRBV6-2 or TRBV6-3 to TRBJ2-1, with D uncertain. This CDR3 spans 17 amino acids. Trimming shortened V by 6 bases and J by 3 bases, and 21 bases separated the two germline ends. CDR1 and CDR2 (germline): MNHEY, SVGEGT. The CDR3, as DNA: TGTGCCAGCAGCCGGGCCTTAATTAAACGGCACTACAATGAGCAGTTCTTC. Its protein product is CASSRALIKRHYNEQFF.

The CDR3 loop reads CAISERQENSNQPQYF. The CDR3 region has the DNA TGTGCCATCAGCGAACGACAGGAAAATAGCAATCAGCCCCAGTATTTT. The gene calls are TRBV10-3 and TRBJ1-5; D perhaps matches TRBD1 (6 bases). Gene TRBJ2-3 matches the end of the DNA better, so the J call may be wrong. The germline V gene encodes CDR1 ENHRY and CDR2 SYGVKD. This CDR3 contains 16 residues.

This chain uses TRBV19 with TRBJ2-2, with TRBD2 matching over 10 bases. Germline CDR1 reads LNHDA; CDR2 reads SQIVND (reference sequence). Losses at the gene ends were 7 bases for V and 5 bases for J; bases not matched to a gene: 7. The CDR3 sequence is 15 residues long. The chain's CDR3 is CASNPSGSRTGELFF. The CDR3 DNA is TGTGCCAGTAATCCTAGCGGGAGTAGGACCGGGGAGCTGTTTTTT.

The sample holds one count of this clone. The chain couples TRBV7-6 to TRBJ2-1, with 9 bases lining up with TRBD2. CDR3 length: 17 amino acids. V shed 1 base and J 2 bases; nucleotides not matched to a gene: 6. Germline V gene lookup returns CDR1 SGHVS and CDR2 FNYEAQ. CDR3 region: CASSLVGGGETYNEQFF. The CDR3, as DNA: TGTGCCAGCAGCTTAGTAGGCGGGGGGGAGACCTACAATGAGCAGTTCTTC.

The rearrangement joins TRBV5-4 to TRBJ2-2; TRBD2 agrees at 15 bases. Per germline, CDR1 SGHNT and CDR2 YYREEE (reference sequence). Trimming cost V 3 bases and J 4 bases; bases outside gene matches: 7. This CDR3 is 18 amino acids long. This CDR3 reads CASSSGLAGGPSTGELFF. The CDR3 bases are TGTGCCAGCAGCTCCGGACTAGCGGGAGGGCCGAGCACCGGGGAGCTGTTTTTT.

In the case of this clone: Additional DNA sequences in this sample encode the identical CDR3. The V gene is TRBV27, the J gene TRBJ1-5; maybe TRBD1 (6 bases). V was clipped by 2 bases and J by 6 bases, with 11 bases between them. The CDR3 extends over 14 amino acids. The germline V gene has CDR1 MNHEY and CDR2 SMNVEV (reference sequence). Here the CDR3 reads CASSLGGGSQPQHF. Written as DNA, the CDR3 is TGTGCCAGCAGTTTAGGGGGCGGGAGTCAGCCCCAGCATTTT.

V and J are TRBV25-1 and TRBJ1-4; no definite D call. Trimming pared 1 base from V and 0 bases from J, leaving 6 bases between. The length of the CDR3 is 15 residues. The germline gives CDR1 MGHDK, CDR2 SYGVNS. As DNA, the CDR3 is TGTGCCAGCAGTGAATTCAGTGCAACTAATGAAAAACTGTTTTTT. This sequence encodes CASSEFSATNEKLFF.

The chain is built from TRBV5-5 and TRBJ2-1, with 7 nucleotides matching TRBD1. The ends lost 1 base at V and 7 bases at J; junction bases unmatched: 14. The CDR3 consists of 17 residues. Germline values: CDR1 SGHKS, CDR2 YYEKEE (reference sequence). The DNA for the CDR3 is TGTGCCAGCAGCTTGTACAGCAGGGGGAACGCATGGAATGAGCAGTTCTTC. Its protein is CASSLYSRGNAWNEQFF.